The 17 T cell receptor beta chains below were found in one sample sequenced in a study of Ad26.COV2.S vaccination and SARS-CoV-2 variants. This table comes from immunoSEQ multiplex PCR, and its TCRdb copy is limited to in-frame clones, with some not included. The table lists a few hundred thousand clones, 87% of them singletons. This sample's treatment: around 19 received Ad26.COV2.S at low or high dose, single or two shots; 5 received placebo; per-sample allocation not given. On day 63 after the first injection, vaccine and placebo recipients gave samples. The input for sequencing was peripheral blood, taken in a trial of Ad26.COV2.S vaccine versus placebo. The receptors here all came from a person aged 18-60 years who received the Ad26.COV2.S COVID-19 vaccine or a placebo.

CDR3 sequence (DNA): TGTGCCAGCAGCAAGGAAAACGGACCCCGGGGCGTCTACGAGCAGTACTTC. Protein sequence: CASSKENGPRGVYEQYF. This sequence joins TRBV21-1 and TRBJ2-7. TRBV21-1 is marked as a pseudogene. The CDR3 has 17 amino acids.

This chain joins TRBV5-6 and TRBJ1-2, with 7 bases fitting TRBD1. From germline, CDR1 is SGHDT and CDR2 YYEEEE. The CDR3 runs 14 residues. The V segment lost 1 base and the J segment 3 bases; nucleotides outside the gene matches: 3. The CDR3 nucleotides are TGTGCCAGCAGCTTGCCCCAGGGGGACTATGGCTACACCTTC. Protein: CASSLPQGDYGYTF.

This rearrangement joins TRBV4-1 to TRBJ1-1; D possibly corresponds to TRBD1 (5 bases). The CDR3 is 15 amino acids. CDR1 and CDR2 from the germline V gene are MGHRA and YSYEKL. Trimming cost V 0 bases and J 0 bases, with 8 bases left between them. CDR3 DNA sequence: TGCGCCAGCAGCCAAGATAGAGGGGTGAACACTGAAGCTTTCTTT. Translating gives CASSQDRGVNTEAFF.

The rearrangement uses TRBV30 and TRBJ1-5, with TRBD1 as a possible D gene (6 bases). Trimming removed 3 bases at V and 0 bases at J, with 15 bases between. CDR1 and CDR2 from the germline V gene are GTSNPN and SVGIG (reference sequence). The length of the CDR3 is 16 residues. CDR3 sequence reads: CAWSTGNGYSNQPQHF. The CDR3 DNA follows: TGTGCCTGGAGCACAGGGAACGGATATAGCAATCAGCCCCAGCATTTT.

This clone came up a few times. This chain connects TRBV11-3 to TRBJ2-7, with TRBD1 identical over 7 bases. CDR3 length: 15 amino acids. CDR1 SGHNT and CDR2 YENEEA come from the germline V gene. With 4 bases clipped from V and 4 bases from J, the junction kept 10 bases outside the gene matches. The CDR3 DNA reads as TGTGCCAGCAGCTCGGACAGGACGTACCCTTACGAGCAGTACTTC. Its protein is CASSSDRTYPYEQYF.

This chain connects TRBV4-1 to TRBJ2-7; tentatively, D is TRBD2 (5 bases). The germline V and J ends were trimmed by 0 bases and 4 bases, with 13 bases remaining between them. This CDR3 has 15 amino acids. The germline gives CDR1 MGHRA, CDR2 YSYEKL. This CDR3 is CASSQDRGLEYEQYF. The CDR3 bases are TGCGCCAGCAGCCAAGATCGGGGTTTGGAATACGAGCAGTACTTC.

V usage is TRBV6-6 and J usage is TRBJ1-1, with 7 nucleotides matching TRBD1. The CDR3 spans 16 residues. Germline CDR1 MNHNY, CDR2 SVGAGI (reference sequence). V trimming: 4 bases; J trimming: 4 bases; junction bases outside the gene matches: 12. The CDR3: CASSLPIPRQGTEAFF. The CDR3, as DNA: TGTGCCAGCAGTTTGCCCATCCCGAGACAGGGCACTGAAGCTTTCTTT.

The genes are TRBV6-4 and TRBJ2-6; TRBD1 matches at 8 bases. Germline V CDR1 and CDR2: MRHNA, SNTAGT. Unmatched junction bases numbered 3, after V lost 2 bases and J lost 3 bases. This CDR3 has 16 residues. The CDR3 nucleotides are TGTGCCAGCAGTGACACAGGGGGTGGTGGGGCCAACGTCCTGACTTTC. This translates into CASSDTGGGGANVLTF.

The CDR3 coding sequence is TGTGCCAGCTCACCCGGGACACCAACGAATTCACCCCTCCACTTT. It yields the protein CASSPGTPTNSPLHF. This chain uses TRBV18 with TRBJ1-6; D might be TRBD1 (6 bases). The CDR3 sequence is 15 residues long. V was shortened by 3 bases and J by 7 bases, with 13 bases between the two germline ends. Germline CDR1 is KGHSH and CDR2 is LQKENI.

V gene TRBV11-2 combines with J gene TRBJ1-3; D gene uncertain. This CDR3 region has 16 residues. CDR1 and CDR2 (germline): SGHAT, FQNNGV. The ends were cut back, 6 bases at V and 4 bases at J, with 19 bases in the middle. CDR3 sequence (DNA): TGTGCCAGCAGTACACTCGACGGCCCAAAGGGAAACACCATATATTTT. Its translation is CASSTLDGPKGNTIYF.

As DNA, the CDR3 is TGTGCCTGGAGTGGCGGGGGGGCGTGGAATGAGCAGTTCTTC. Protein product: CAWSGGGAWNEQFF. The chain employs TRBV30 and TRBJ2-1, with TRBD2 matching 9 bases. The germline gives CDR1 GTSNPN, CDR2 SVGIG (reference sequence). V lost 1 base, J lost 7 bases, and 5 bases stayed unmatched. There are 14 residues in the CDR3.

This clone was counted once. V and J are TRBV4-1 and TRBJ2-3, with 10 bases matching TRBD2. The CDR3 has 19 amino acids. V was pared by 0 bases and J by 4 bases, with 13 bases of the junction left unmatched. Germline CDR1 is MGHRA and CDR2 is YSYEKL. Here the CDR3 reads CASSQDGTGVAGGSDTQYF. The CDR3 DNA follows: TGCGCCAGCAGCCAAGATGGTACAGGGGTAGCGGGGGGTTCAGATACGCAGTATTTT.

V and J are TRBV30 and TRBJ2-7; 12 positions match TRBD2. Trimming took 0 bases from V and 7 from J; bases not matched to a gene: 7. Germline V gene data show CDR1 as GTSNPN and CDR2 as SVGIG (reference sequence). The CDR3 is 15 residues long. CDR3 nucleotide sequence: TGTGCCTGGAGTGTACAGCTAGCGGGGGGGCTAGAGCAGTACTTC. Residues: CAWSVQLAGGLEQYF.

V and J are TRBV3-1 (or the pseudogene TRBV3-2) and TRBJ2-3; TRBD2 agrees at 8 bases. Germline assignment: CDR1 LGHDT and CDR2 YNNKEL (reference sequence). The CDR3 covers 19 residues. Unmatched junction bases numbered 12, after V lost 0 bases and J lost 1 base. CDR3 loop: CASSQDAGPGSGGTDTQYF. The CDR3 DNA is TGTGCCAGCAGCCAAGACGCGGGCCCGGGTAGCGGGGGCACAGATACGCAGTATTTT.

The chain joins TRBV6-5 to TRBJ1-2; D unresolved. Trimming took 0 bases from V and 8 from J, leaving 16 bases between them. The germline V gene has CDR1 MNHEY and CDR2 SVGAGI. This CDR3 contains 15 residues. This CDR3 reads CASSYSKVPSSGYTF. For the CDR3, the DNA is TGTGCCAGCAGTTACTCGAAGGTACCGAGTTCGGGCTACACCTTC.

The genes are TRBV6-6 and TRBJ2-3; TRBD1 agrees at 10 bases. The germline V gene encodes CDR1 MNHNY and CDR2 SVGAGI (reference sequence). The CDR3 is 19 amino acids. The trim removed 6 bases at V and 3 bases at J, leaving 18 bases unmatched. CDR3: CASSSGSVVRDRGTDTQYF. The CDR3 DNA reads TGTGCCAGCAGCTCAGGTTCGGTTGTTCGGGACAGGGGAACAGATACGCAGTATTTT.

This sequence joins TRBV7-8 and TRBJ2-1; the D call may be TRBD1 or TRBD2 (5 bases each). V lost 2 bases and J lost 6, with 14 bases in between. CDR3 length equals 15 residues. Germline CDR1 and CDR2: SGHVS and FQNEAQ. The CDR3 region is CASSLLGVLSNEQFF. DNA of the CDR3: TGTGCCAGCAGCTTATTGGGGGTTTTAAGCAATGAGCAGTTCTTC.